This is a list of T cell receptor beta chains from one sample in a study of cytomegalovirus exposure and HLA in healthy donors. Assay used: immunoSEQ multiplex PCR; TCRdb lists only in-frame clones, some missing. In the table there are fewer than 120,000 clones, about nine tenths of which are singletons. Sequenced input: PBMCs. Receptors originate from a woman under 30 in good health and CMV-seronegative. CDR3s include the opening cysteine and the closing phenylalanine or tryptophan. Fields, in order: V gene, J gene, D gene, CDR3 DNA, CDR3 protein. The D gene is left open where the match is weak.

TRBV19	TRBJ1-6	-	TGTGCCAGTAGTATCGGGCTTTACCGGGGATCACCCCTCCACTTT	CASSIGLYRGSPLHF
TRBV5-1	TRBJ2-1	TRBD2	TGCGCCAGCAGCGTGACTAGCGGGACCTGGGATGAGCAGTTCTTC	CASSVTSGTWDEQFF
TRBV18	TRBJ1-5	TRBD1	TGTGCCAGCTCAGAAGACAGGGGTGGCAATCAGCCCCAGCATTTT	CASSEDRGGNQPQHF
TRBV7-3	TRBJ1-5	TRBD1	TGTGCCAGCAGCTCACAGGGGAGCAATCAGCCCCAGCATTTT	CASSSQGSNQPQHF
TRBV7-6	TRBJ1-6	-	TGTGCCAGCAGCTTGACCCTGGGCGACACGAAGTCACCCCTCCACTTT	CASSLTLGDTKSPLHF
TRBV5-1	TRBJ1-6	TRBD1	TGCGCCAGCAGCTTTTCGGGACAGGGGGATTCACCCCTCCACTTT	CASSFSGQGDSPLHF
TRBV27	TRBJ2-6	-	TGTGCCAGCAGTACAGCGGTCGGGGCCAACGTCCTGACTTTC	CASSTAVGANVLTF
TRBV27	TRBJ2-1	TRBD2	TGTGCCAGCAGTTCCCTTGGCGGGGGTGAGCAGTTCTTC	CASSSLGGGEQFF
TRBV9	TRBJ1-4	-	TGTGCCAGCAGCTCCTCCTCAGGGATCACTAATGAAAAACTGTTTTTT	CASSSSSGITNEKLFF
TRBV18	TRBJ1-2	-	TGTGCCAGCTCACCTTTACAGGACGCTAACTATGGCTACACCTTC	CASSPLQDANYGYTF
TRBV30	TRBJ2-2	-	TGTGCCTGGAGCCCTCGGTTCGGGGAGCTGTTTTTT	CAWSPRFGELFF
TRBV19	TRBJ1-2	-	TGTGCCAGTAGTGGCCCCGGGAGCTACACCTTC	CASSGPGSYTF
TRBV4-1	TRBJ2-1	-	TGCGCCAGCAGCCAAGATCACTTGGGGCAGGGGGGCAATGAGCAGTTCTTC	CASSQDHLGQGGNEQFF
TRBV6-4	TRBJ2-3	-	TGTGCCAGCAGTGGGGGGGACACAGATACGCAGTATTTT	CASSGGDTDTQYF
TRBV27	TRBJ2-5	TRBD1	TGTGCCAGCAGTTCTACTCCAGGGGGCAGGGAGACCCAGTACTTC	CASSSTPGGRETQYF
TRBV4-1	TRBJ1-2	-	TGCGCCAGCAGCCTCTGGGGGCGGCATGGCTACACCTTC	CASSLWGRHGYTF
TRBV5-8	TRBJ2-5	TRBD1	TGTGCCAGCAGTTCGCTAGGGGGCGAAGGAGAGACCCAGTACTTC	CASSSLGGEGETQYF
TRBV4-1	TRBJ2-5	TRBD1	TGCGCCAGCAGCCAAGAACCCAACAGGGGGGAGACCCAGTACTTC	CASSQEPNRGETQYF